This T cell receptor beta chain was identified in a study of beta chain features in type 1 diabetes. Study observations and caveats: TCRB CDR3 length was moderately but significantly reduced in all four CD4+ subsets of Type 1 diabetes patients.

Isolated RNA was reverse transcribed in full, so expressed TCRB transcripts were sequenced. Repertoires were generated with immunoSEQ multiplex PCR, while TCRdb's copy carries only in-frame clones and drops some. This table holds over 650,000 clones, around 15% found once. J lost 6 bases, V lost 2 bases, and 10 bases had no gene match. This CDR3 contains 17 residues. Germline CDR1 is SNHLY and CDR2 is FYNNEI. Naive, central memory, regulatory and stem cell-like memory cells within the CD4+ compartment were sorted using CD45RO/CCR7/CD25/CD127/CD95/CD27. This clone was counted a few times. No antigen is known for it.

What was sequenced was naive CD4+ T cells from blood. This TCR was recovered from a young man with type 1 diabetes. This chain uses TRBV2 with TRBJ2-2, with TRBD2 identical over 9 bases. CDR3 amino acids: CASSESSGRMAAGELFF. The CDR3 nucleotides are TGTGCCAGCAGTGAATCCAGCGGGAGGATGGCAGCCGGGGAGCTGTTTTTT. The whole variable domain, remainder taken from reference TRBV2 and TRBJ2-2, is EPEVTQTPSHQVTQMGQEVILRCVPISNHLYFYWYRQILGQKVEFLVSFYNNEISEKSEIFDDQFSVERPDGSNFTLKIRSTKLEDSAMYFCASSESSGRMAAGELFFGEGSRLTVL.